This TCR beta chain was identified in a study of patients and donors after allogeneic stem cell transplantation. CDR3 length equals 15 residues. CDR1 and CDR2 from the germline V gene are SNHLY and FYNNEI. The germline V and J ends were trimmed by 3 bases and 1 base, with 9 bases remaining between them. TCRdb fed the RT-PCR reads into MiXCR, producing one record per CDR3 protein. The table lists about 230,000 distinct CDR3 sequences, 13% to 15% of them singletons. This clonotype was sampled from a human donor who was either an allogeneic HSCT recipient or a stem cell or donor lymphocyte infusion donor (not recorded which). It is not recorded whose cells these are; they may come from a transplant donor. The chain couples TRBV2 to TRBJ2-2; no firm D call. The material sequenced was blood, either unsorted or a sorted T cell fraction (not recorded which). The CDR3 DNA follows: TGTGCCAGCAGTGAGGTCAGGATGAACACCGGGGAGCTGTTTTTT. Protein product: CASSEVRMNTGELFF. Together with reference TRBV2 and TRBJ2-2, the CDR3 gives the full variable domain: EPEVTQTPSHQVTQMGQEVILRCVPISNHLYFYWYRQILGQKVEFLVSFYNNEISEKSEIFDDQFSVERPDGSNFTLKIRSTKLEDSAMYFCASSEVRMNTGELFFGEGSRLTVL.